Below are 24 T cell receptor beta chains sequenced from a single sample in a study of CD8+ T cells in alopecia areata. As for treatment: oral pan-JAK inhibitor, 5-10 mg twice daily. Isolated RNA was reverse transcribed into cDNA used as the sequencing template. Assay used: immunoSEQ multiplex PCR; TCRdb lists only in-frame clones, some missing. The sample carries 270,000 or so clones, about 62% recorded once. Sequences were derived from CD4+ T cells sorted from blood, sampled at week 24, from a patient treated with tofacitinib. These receptors were taken from a human donor with alopecia areata.

The chain uses TRBV14 and TRBJ1-1; D is unresolved. The CDR3 runs to 12 residues. Trimming removed 1 base from V and 4 bases from J, with 4 bases in between. Germline lookup yields CDR1 SGHDN and CDR2 FVKESK. In DNA form, the CDR3 reads TGTGCCAGCAGCCAAGGAAGCACTGAAGCTTTCTTT. Translation: CASSQGSTEAFF.

J is TRBJ1-1 and V is TRBV5-1; D possibly corresponds to TRBD1 (6 bases). The CDR3 sequence is 16 residues long. V gave up 3 bases and J gave up 1 base, with 16 bases separating them. Germline CDR1 reads SGHRS; CDR2 reads YFSETQ. The CDR3: CASSSSRGAGNTEAFF. The CDR3 coding sequence is TGCGCCAGCAGCTCTTCACGGGGGGCCGGGAACACTGAAGCTTTCTTT.

Concerning this clone: One end of the junction varies from germline; a read error may be responsible. The genes are TRBV29-1 and TRBJ2-1; no clear D gene. This CDR3 is built from 11 residues. Germline values: CDR1 SQVTM, CDR2 ANQGSEA. CDR3 DNA sequence: TGCAGCGTCGAAGGAAGTAATGAGCAGTTCTTC. Translating it yields CSVEGSNEQFF.

This sequence joins TRBV27 and TRBJ1-5; TRBD1 matches at 10 bases. The ends lost 4 bases at V and 7 bases at J; junction bases unmatched: 7. This CDR3 contains 15 residues. Germline V gene sequence: CDR1 MNHEY, CDR2 SMNVEV (reference sequence). Here the CDR3 reads CASSSTGGLGQPQHF. CDR3 sequence (DNA): TGTGCCAGCAGTTCGACAGGGGGCTTGGGCCAGCCCCAGCATTTT.

The chain recombines TRBV28 with TRBJ1-6, with D unresolved. Germline CDR1 is MDHEN and CDR2 is SYDVKM. This CDR3 comprises 16 residues. V lost 3 bases to trimming and J lost 10 bases, with 19 bases between them. For the CDR3, the DNA is TGTGCCAGCAGTTTCCGGTCGTGGGTAGCCGGCTCACCCCTCCACTTT. It encodes CASSFRSWVAGSPLHF.

This chain uses TRBV30 with TRBJ1-4; no definite D call. The CDR3 totals 12 residues. CDR1 and CDR2 (germline): GTSNPN, SVGIG (reference sequence). Trimming shortened V by 4 bases and J by 8 bases, and 11 bases separated the two germline ends. The CDR3 loop is CAWTGGGEKLFF. The CDR3 region has the DNA TGTGCCTGGACAGGCGGAGGGGAAAAACTGTTTTTT.

The chain has TRBV9 and TRBJ2-6; no clear D. CDR1 SGDLS and CDR2 YYNGEE come from the germline V gene. V was trimmed by 3 bases and J by 0 bases, leaving 13 bases between them. The CDR3 totals 17 residues. CDR3 nucleotides: TGTGCCAGCAGCGCCTCATTAGGTATCTCTGGGGCCAACGTCCTGACTTTC. This codes for CASSASLGISGANVLTF.

This chain joins TRBV5-6 and TRBJ1-3; D remains ambiguous. In germline, CDR1 is SGHDT, CDR2 YYEEEE. The V and J ends lost 2 bases and 2 bases respectively, with 8 bases between them. This CDR3 is built from 14 residues. The CDR3 sequence is CASSLRHPGNTIYF. Here the CDR3 DNA reads TGTGCCAGCAGCTTACGACACCCTGGAAACACCATATATTTT.

The chain is built from TRBV5-1 and TRBJ2-5; no clear D gene. The CDR3 extends over 12 amino acids. CDR1 SGHRS and CDR2 YFSETQ come from the germline V gene. V dropped 1 base and J dropped 4 bases, with 5 bases sitting between them. CDR3 nucleotides: TGCGCCAGCAGCTTGACAGCAGAGACCCAGTACTTC. Translated: CASSLTAETQYF. Combining the CDR3 with reference TRBV5-1 and TRBJ2-5 gives the whole variable domain KAGVTQTPRYLIKTRGQQVTLSCSPISGHRSVSWYQQTPGQGLQFLFEYFSETQRNKGNFPGRFSGRQFSNSRSEMNVSTLELGDSALYLCASSLTAETQYFGPGTRLLVL.

The genes are TRBV5-6 and TRBJ1-6; a weak D match, TRBD1 (5 bases). The CDR3 totals 14 residues. Trimming removed 2 bases at V and 5 bases at J, with 8 bases between. Germline-derived CDR1 and CDR2 are SGHDT and YYEEEE. CDR3 sequence: CASSFVGDNSPLHF. In DNA, the CDR3 is TGTGCCAGCAGCTTCGTAGGGGATAATTCACCCCTCCACTTT.

This rearrangement joins TRBV7-8 to TRBJ2-2, with D perhaps TRBD1 (5 bases). Trimming removed 5 bases from V and 8 bases from J, with 12 bases in between. The germline gives CDR1 SGHVS, CDR2 FQNEAQ. This CDR3 region has 13 residues. CDR3 loop: CASSPQVPGELFF. In DNA, the CDR3 is TGTGCCAGCAGCCCACAGGTGCCGGGGGAGCTGTTTTTT.

The rearrangement joins TRBV28 to TRBJ2-1; the match to TRBD2 covers 9 bases. This CDR3 contains 18 residues. J gave up 6 bases and V 5 bases, and 17 bases lay outside the gene matches. Per germline, CDR1 MDHEN and CDR2 SYDVKM. The CDR3 loop reads CASSRRRSGGLAGNEQFF. The CDR3 DNA reads TGTGCCAGCAGTCGCCGACGGTCGGGGGGACTAGCCGGCAATGAGCAGTTCTTC. The whole variable domain, remainder taken from reference TRBV28 and TRBJ2-1, is DVKVTQSSRYLVKRTGEKVFLECVQDMDHENMFWYRQDPGLGLRLIYFSYDVKMKEKGDIPEGYSVSREKKERFSLILESASTNQTSMYLCASSRRRSGGLAGNEQFFGPGTRLTVL.

The V gene is TRBV7-3, the J gene TRBJ2-5; weak D call: TRBD2 (7 bases). The CDR3 length is 15 residues. V lost 6 bases and J lost 4, with 18 bases in between. Per the germline V gene, CDR1 is SGHTA and CDR2 is FQGTGA. CDR3 in DNA: TGTGCCAGCAGTCGGGGGGCCTCCCCCGGAGAGACCCAGTACTTC. Its translation: CASSRGASPGETQYF.

This clone was recorded only once. The chain uses TRBV30 and TRBJ2-7, with a possible D match to TRBD1 (5 bases). Germline V gene lookup returns CDR1 GTSNPN and CDR2 SVGIG (reference sequence). The CDR3 sequence is 11 residues long. V was pared by 0 bases and J by 6 bases, with 6 bases between. For the CDR3, the DNA is TGTGCCTGGAGTGTAGGGGTCGAGCAGTACTTC. As protein: CAWSVGVEQYF.

The chain carries TRBV6-5 and TRBJ1-6; a weak D match, TRBD1 (5 bases). Germline loops: CDR1 MNHEY, CDR2 SVGAGI. The CDR3 runs to 12 residues. CDR3 amino acids: CVTSGPNSPLHF. The CDR3 DNA sequence: TGTGTCACCTCGGGGCCTAATTCACCCCTCCACTTT.

V gene TRBV11-2 combines with J gene TRBJ2-7; 9 positions agree with TRBD1. Germline V lookup: CDR1 SGHAT, CDR2 FQNNGV. Trimming removed 5 bases from V and 3 bases from J; junction bases left unmatched: 5. The CDR3 contains 14 residues. CDR3 region: CASSTGQGVYEQYF. The CDR3 nucleotides are TGTGCCAGCAGCACGGGACAGGGTGTCTACGAGCAGTACTTC.

The chain joins TRBV30 to TRBJ2-3; D possibly corresponds to TRBD2 (6 bases). CDR3 length equals 12 residues. The V end lost 7 bases, the J end lost 0 bases, and 8 bases lay between the germline ends. Per the germline V gene, CDR1 is GTSNPN and CDR2 is SVGIG (reference sequence). The chain's CDR3 is CASGLSTDTQYF. In nucleotides, the CDR3 is TGTGCCTCGGGACTGAGCACAGATACGCAGTATTTT.

V is TRBV5-1 and J is TRBJ2-3, with TRBD2 matching over 8 bases. The J segment lost 5 bases and the V segment lost 7 bases, leaving 6 bases of the junction unmatched. Germline CDR1 and CDR2: SGHRS and YFSETQ. CDR3 length equals 13 residues. The DNA of the CDR3 is TGCGCCAGCGGCCTGACTAGCGTAGATACGCAGTATTTT. This gives the protein CASGLTSVDTQYF.

The chain links TRBV7-9 to TRBJ2-2; D not resolved. The length of the CDR3 is 11 residues. Germline assignment: CDR1 SEHNR and CDR2 FQNEAQ (reference sequence). V shed 5 bases and J shed 4 bases, with 2 bases lying between them. The CDR3 DNA is TGTGCCAGCAGCCTCACCGGGGAGCTGTTTTTT. Protein sequence: CASSLTGELFF.

This clone has a handful of counts. The chain carries TRBV7-9 and TRBJ2-3, with D uncertain. This CDR3 has 12 amino acids. V lost 11 bases, J lost 2 bases, and 11 bases lay in between. Germline V gives CDR1 SEHNR, CDR2 FQNEAQ (reference sequence). The CDR3 DNA follows: TGTGCCCTCCCACTGCCCACAGATACGCAGTATTTT. Translation: CALPLPTDTQYF.

The chain employs TRBV29-1 and TRBJ2-3, with 8 bases aligning to TRBD2. This CDR3 has 16 residues. Trimming at V came to 1 base and at J to 2 bases, leaving 8 bases not matched to a gene. From germline, CDR1 is SQVTM and CDR2 ANQGSEA. The CDR3 protein is CSVEGERGRDTDTQYF. The CDR3 nucleotides are TGCAGCGTTGAAGGGGAGCGGGGGCGGGACACAGATACGCAGTATTTT.

The table lists this clone with a count of one. This chain links TRBV19 with TRBJ1-5; 7 bases line up with TRBD1. The CDR3 consists of 13 residues. From germline, CDR1 is LNHDA and CDR2 SQIVND (reference sequence). J gave up 1 base and V 9 bases, and 3 bases lay outside the gene matches. The CDR3 region is CASNRGSNQPQHF. Written as DNA, the CDR3 is TGTGCCAGCAACAGGGGAAGCAATCAGCCCCAGCATTTT.

The chain is built from TRBV2 and TRBJ2-5, with a tentative D call TRBD1 (6 bases). The V end lost 1 base, the J end lost 1 base, and 10 bases lay between the germline ends. CDR1 is SNHLY and CDR2 is FYNNEI in the germline V gene. The CDR3 length is 15 residues. CDR3 sequence: CASSEGGRGQETQYF. The CDR3 nucleotides are TGTGCCAGCAGTGAAGGTGGCAGGGGCCAAGAGACCCAGTACTTC.

This sequence joins TRBV7-2 and TRBJ2-1; TRBD1 agrees at 8 bases. The germline V gene has CDR1 SGHTA and CDR2 FQGNSA. V dropped 5 bases and J dropped 7; count of bases not matched to a gene: 10. The CDR3 consists of 15 residues. Written as DNA, the CDR3 is TGTGCCAGCAGCGGTGGCAGGGGGCTTATAAATGAGCAGTTCTTC. It yields the protein CASSGGRGLINEQFF.